The rows below give T cell receptor beta chains drawn from one sample of a study of cytomegalovirus exposure and HLA in healthy donors. This table comes from immunoSEQ multiplex PCR, and its TCRdb copy is limited to in-frame clones, with some not included. The sample has approximately 190,000 clones; more than 80% are singletons. Material for sequencing was PBMCs. The receptors originated from a woman in her forties or fifties in good health and CMV-seropositive. CDR3s include the opening cysteine and the closing phenylalanine or tryptophan. Each record gives: CDR3 DNA, CDR3 protein, clone size, V gene, D gene, J gene. A D gene is named only where the DNA matches it firmly. Clone size is not always given. Where it is, it says once, few, many or a class for expanded clones.

cdr3_nt: TGTGCCAGCAGCCTCCCGGCCAAGAAGACTACAGATGAGCAGTTCTTC
cdr3_aa: CASSLPAKKTTDEQFF
clone_size: NA
v_call: TRBV4-2
d_call: NA
j_call: TRBJ2-1

cdr3_nt: TGTGCCAGCAGCTTAACGGGGACACACTACAATGAGCAGTTCTTC
cdr3_aa: CASSLTGTHYNEQFF
clone_size: NA
v_call: TRBV7-3
d_call: NA
j_call: TRBJ2-1

cdr3_nt: TGCGCCAGCAGCTTGGCCGGGGGGGCAGGAAAACAGGGCAGTGGAAACACCATATATTTT
cdr3_aa: CASSLAGGAGKQGSGNTIYF
clone_size: NA
v_call: TRBV5-1
d_call: NA
j_call: TRBJ1-3

cdr3_nt: TGCGCCAGCAGCCAGGGTACAGGGGGCGATACGCAGTATTTT
cdr3_aa: CASSQGTGGDTQYF
clone_size: once
v_call: TRBV4-3
d_call: TRBD1
j_call: TRBJ2-3

cdr3_nt: TGTGCCACCAGCAGAGTCGGGAACACCGGGGAGCTGTTTTTT
cdr3_aa: CATSRVGNTGELFF
clone_size: NA
v_call: TRBV15
d_call: NA
j_call: TRBJ2-2

cdr3_nt: TGTGCCAGCAGTTCCAAATTGGCAGGGGGCTTTGGCTACACCTTC
cdr3_aa: CASSSKLAGGFGYTF
clone_size: NA
v_call: TRBV2
d_call: TRBD1
j_call: TRBJ1-2

cdr3_nt: TGTGCCAGCAGTGAAGTGGAGGGCATTCAGTACTTC
cdr3_aa: CASSEVEGIQYF
clone_size: NA
v_call: TRBV25-1
d_call: NA
j_call: TRBJ2-4

cdr3_nt: TGTGCCAGCAGCAAAAACACAGGGACGACAGATACGCAGTATTTT
cdr3_aa: CASSKNTGTTDTQYF
clone_size: NA
v_call: TRBV9
d_call: NA
j_call: TRBJ2-3

cdr3_nt: TGTGCCAGCAGTGAAGCGCGGAGCACAGGGGTTGAAAAACTGTTTTTT
cdr3_aa: CASSEARSTGVEKLFF
clone_size: NA
v_call: TRBV2
d_call: TRBD1
j_call: TRBJ1-4

cdr3_nt: TGTGCCAGCAGTCAGTACTACGAGCAGTACTTC
cdr3_aa: CASSQYYEQYF
clone_size: NA
v_call: TRBV6-1
d_call: NA
j_call: TRBJ2-7

cdr3_nt: TGTGCCAGTAGTATAGGAGGTCCGGGGGGGGGACAGTACTTC
cdr3_aa: CASSIGGPGGGQYF
clone_size: NA
v_call: TRBV19
d_call: TRBD2
j_call: TRBJ2-7

cdr3_nt: TGTGCCAGTAGGAAATCCGGGACAGGGACCGGCTACACCTTC
cdr3_aa: CASRKSGTGTGYTF
clone_size: NA
v_call: TRBV19
d_call: TRBD1
j_call: TRBJ1-2

cdr3_nt: TGTGCCAGCAGCGTAGCTTACGGGGGGGCCTATGAGCAGTTCTTC
cdr3_aa: CASSVAYGGAYEQFF
clone_size: NA
v_call: TRBV9
d_call: TRBD2
j_call: TRBJ2-1

cdr3_nt: TGCAGCGGAGGGACAGGAGGGTACAATGAGCAGTTCTTC
cdr3_aa: CSGGTGGYNEQFF
clone_size: NA
v_call: TRBV29-1
d_call: TRBD1
j_call: TRBJ2-1

cdr3_nt: TGTGCCAGCAGCCTGGACGGGGGGCCTCAGCCCCAGCATTTT
cdr3_aa: CASSLDGGPQPQHF
clone_size: NA
v_call: TRBV9
d_call: NA
j_call: TRBJ1-5

cdr3_nt: TGTGCCAGCAGTTCTGGACAGGTTATGGAGACCCAGTACTTC
cdr3_aa: CASSSGQVMETQYF
clone_size: NA
v_call: TRBV28
d_call: TRBD1
j_call: TRBJ2-5

cdr3_nt: TGTGCCATCAGATCGGGCGGGGGGAATAGAGATACGCAGTATTTT
cdr3_aa: CAIRSGGGNRDTQYF
clone_size: NA
v_call: TRBV10-3
d_call: TRBD2
j_call: TRBJ2-3

cdr3_nt: TGCGCCAGCAGCTGGACAGGGAAAGGGGATGGCTACACCTTC
cdr3_aa: CASSWTGKGDGYTF
clone_size: NA
v_call: TRBV5-1
d_call: TRBD1
j_call: TRBJ1-2

cdr3_nt: TGTGCCAGCAGATCGGGAGGGACAGGGCGGTACGAGCAGTACTTC
cdr3_aa: CASRSGGTGRYEQYF
clone_size: once
v_call: TRBV6-1
d_call: NA
j_call: TRBJ2-7

cdr3_nt: TGTGCCAGCAGCGGGCAGGGAGGGACAGATACGCAGTATTTT
cdr3_aa: CASSGQGGTDTQYF
clone_size: NA
v_call: TRBV6-4
d_call: TRBD2
j_call: TRBJ2-3

cdr3_nt: TGTGCCAGCAGCGTACGGCAGGGGAGGGCCTCTGGGGCCAACGTCCTGACTTTC
cdr3_aa: CASSVRQGRASGANVLTF
clone_size: few
v_call: TRBV21-1
d_call: NA
j_call: TRBJ2-6

cdr3_nt: TGTGCCAGCAGTTACGTTGGGGCCCAAACCGGGGAGCTGTTTTTT
cdr3_aa: CASSYVGAQTGELFF
clone_size: few
v_call: TRBV6-5
d_call: NA
j_call: TRBJ2-2

cdr3_nt: TGTGCCAGCAGCTGGAGGGACAGGTCAACCTACGAGCAGTACTTC
cdr3_aa: CASSWRDRSTYEQYF
clone_size: NA
v_call: TRBV5-6
d_call: TRBD1
j_call: TRBJ2-7

cdr3_nt: TGTGCCACCAGCAGAGATCTAACAGGGGGAATGTCTACGGAGCAGTACTTC
cdr3_aa: CATSRDLTGGMSTEQYF
clone_size: NA
v_call: TRBV15
d_call: TRBD1
j_call: TRBJ2-7

cdr3_nt: TGCGCCAGCAGCCAAGCGGCAGGCTACCCCTACGAGCAGTACTTC
cdr3_aa: CASSQAAGYPYEQYF
clone_size: once
v_call: TRBV4-1
d_call: NA
j_call: TRBJ2-7

cdr3_nt: TGTGCCAGTAGTCTAACCACACAGGGGAGCGAAAAACTGTTTTTT
cdr3_aa: CASSLTTQGSEKLFF
clone_size: NA
v_call: TRBV19
d_call: TRBD1
j_call: TRBJ1-4

cdr3_nt: TGTGCCAGTAGTATAGTGGCGCAGGGGCTGGGAGAGACCCAGTACTTC
cdr3_aa: CASSIVAQGLGETQYF
clone_size: once
v_call: TRBV19
d_call: NA
j_call: TRBJ2-5

cdr3_nt: TGTGCCAGCAGCTTCCAACAGAGTTGGACTGAAGCTTTCTTT
cdr3_aa: CASSFQQSWTEAFF
clone_size: NA
v_call: TRBV5-6
d_call: NA
j_call: TRBJ1-1

cdr3_nt: TGTGCCACCAGACGACAGGGCACAGATACGCAGTATTTT
cdr3_aa: CATRRQGTDTQYF
clone_size: NA
v_call: TRBV27
d_call: NA
j_call: TRBJ2-3

cdr3_nt: TGCGCCAGCAGTGAGACAGGGGGATCCTACGAGCAGTACTTC
cdr3_aa: CASSETGGSYEQYF
clone_size: NA
v_call: TRBV10-2
d_call: TRBD1
j_call: TRBJ2-7

cdr3_nt: TGTGCCAGCAGTGAAGAACAAATCCAAGAGACCCAGTACTTC
cdr3_aa: CASSEEQIQETQYF
clone_size: NA
v_call: TRBV2
d_call: NA
j_call: TRBJ2-5